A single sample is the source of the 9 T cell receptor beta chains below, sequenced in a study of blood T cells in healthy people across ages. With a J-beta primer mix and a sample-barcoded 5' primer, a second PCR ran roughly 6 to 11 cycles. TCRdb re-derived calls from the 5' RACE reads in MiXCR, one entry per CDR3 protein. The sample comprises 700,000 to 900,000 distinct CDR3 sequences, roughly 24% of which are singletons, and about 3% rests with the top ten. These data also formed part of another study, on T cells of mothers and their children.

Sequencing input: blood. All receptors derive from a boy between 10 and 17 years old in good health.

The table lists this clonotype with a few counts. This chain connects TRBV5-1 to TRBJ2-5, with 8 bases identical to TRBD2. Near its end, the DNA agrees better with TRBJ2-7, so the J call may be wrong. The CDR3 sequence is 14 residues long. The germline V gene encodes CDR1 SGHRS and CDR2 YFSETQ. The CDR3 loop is CASSLEGLGVEQYF. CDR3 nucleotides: TGCGCCAGCAGCCTGGAGGGACTAGGGGTCGAGCAGTACTTC.

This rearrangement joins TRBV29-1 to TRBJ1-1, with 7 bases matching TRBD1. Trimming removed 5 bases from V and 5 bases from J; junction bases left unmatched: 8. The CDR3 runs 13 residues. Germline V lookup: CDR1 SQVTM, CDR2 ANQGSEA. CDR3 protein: CSVKVTRGTEAFF. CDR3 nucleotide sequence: TGCAGCGTTAAAGTCACCAGGGGGACTGAAGCTTTCTTT.

The CDR3 loop is CASSTQGFSDTQYF. CDR3 bases: TGCGCCAGCAGCACACAGGGTTTTTCGGATACGCAGTATTTT. V gene TRBV5-1 combines with J gene TRBJ2-3; possible D gene TRBD1, 6 bases. With 4 bases removed from V and 6 bases from J, the gap between germline ends came to 15 bases. The V gene's germline CDR1 is SGHRS and CDR2 YFSETQ. The CDR3 sequence is 14 residues long.

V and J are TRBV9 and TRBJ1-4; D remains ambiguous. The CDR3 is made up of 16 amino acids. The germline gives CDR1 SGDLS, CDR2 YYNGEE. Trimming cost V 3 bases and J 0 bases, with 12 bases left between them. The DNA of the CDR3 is TGTGCCAGCAGCGCCCGGACCGGTGCAACTAATGAAAAACTGTTTTTT. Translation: CASSARTGATNEKLFF.

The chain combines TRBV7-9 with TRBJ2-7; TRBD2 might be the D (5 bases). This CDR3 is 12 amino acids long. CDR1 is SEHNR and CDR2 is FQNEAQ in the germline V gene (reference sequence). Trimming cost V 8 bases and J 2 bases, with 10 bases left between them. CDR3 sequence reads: CASGLRPYEQYF. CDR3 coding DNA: TGTGCCAGCGGACTTAGGCCCTACGAGCAGTACTTC.

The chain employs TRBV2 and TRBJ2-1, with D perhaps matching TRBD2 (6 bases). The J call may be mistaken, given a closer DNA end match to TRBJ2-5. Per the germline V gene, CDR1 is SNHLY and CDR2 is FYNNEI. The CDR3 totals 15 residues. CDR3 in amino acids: CASSAALALGETQYF. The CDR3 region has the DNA TGTGCCAGCAGTGCGGCTCTAGCGTTGGGGGAGACCCAGTACTTC.

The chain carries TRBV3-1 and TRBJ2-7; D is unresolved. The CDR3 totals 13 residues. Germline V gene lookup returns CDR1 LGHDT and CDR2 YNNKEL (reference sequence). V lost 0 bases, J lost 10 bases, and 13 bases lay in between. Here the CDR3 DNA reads TGTGCCAGCAGCCAAGATCACGGGCTTCAACAGTACTTC. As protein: CASSQDHGLQQYF.

The CDR3 here is CSASHGSRNEKLFF. The CDR3 DNA reads as TGCAGTGCTTCCCATGGCAGCAGGAATGAAAAACTGTTTTTT. The chain has TRBV20-1 and TRBJ1-4; D unclear. CDR1 is DFQATT, CDR2 SNEGSKA, per germline (reference sequence). The CDR3 is 14 amino acids. V lost 5 bases to trimming and J lost 5 bases, with 15 bases between them.

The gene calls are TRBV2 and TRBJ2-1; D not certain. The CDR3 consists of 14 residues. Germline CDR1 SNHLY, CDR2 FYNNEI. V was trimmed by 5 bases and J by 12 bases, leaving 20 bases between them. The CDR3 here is CASSIKSGPFRQFF. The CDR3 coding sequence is TGTGCCAGCAGTATCAAGTCGGGCCCCTTTCGGCAGTTCTTC. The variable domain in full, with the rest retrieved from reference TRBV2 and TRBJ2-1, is EPEVTQTPSHQVTQMGQEVILRCVPISNHLYFYWYRQILGQKVEFLVSFYNNEISEKSEIFDDQFSVERPDGSNFTLKIRSTKLEDSAMYFCASSIKSGPFRQFFGPGTRLTVL.